This TCR beta chain appears in the sequencing data of a study of response to subunit inactivated influenza vaccine. This clonotype was seen ten or more times. TCRdb re-analysed the RT-PCR reads in MiXCR, keeping a single row per CDR3 protein. The sample has around 200,000 distinct CDR3 sequences, approximately 12% seen once. V was clipped by 4 bases and J by 3 bases, with 7 bases between them. There are 11 residues in the CDR3. In germline, CDR1 is SQVTM, CDR2 ANQGSEA. The same sample was also used in a study of T cells expressing NK-cell markers. Per that paper: Generation of TCR beta cDNA was performed by 5'RACE template switching incorporating UMIs.

Material: CD8+ T cells sorted from PBMCs, obtained roughly 12 days after vaccination. The chain employs TRBV29-1 and TRBJ2-7, with D uncertain. This receptor was obtained from a middle-aged man who received an inactivated influenza vaccine. The chain's CDR3 is CSVGIGYEQYF. The CDR3 DNA is TGCAGCGTTGGCATCGGCTACGAGCAGTACTTC.